This T cell receptor beta chain was identified during a study of shared clonotypes between healthy human individuals (dated by TCRdb to the early 2020s). Some background on the complete study: A few men and a couple of women, aged 18 to 49 years, made up the cohort. To estimate repertoire size and how much clonotype sharing occurs between individuals, the study deeply sequenced the blood TCR repertoires of five healthy adults. To increase sequencing depth and limit assay-specific biases, TCR repertoire library preparation and sequencing were carried out by different laboratories using diverse techniques. Leukapheresis yielded between about 0.8 and 8.9 billion PBMCs per donor.

CDR1 and CDR2 were assigned from the germline V gene as SGHNT and YENEEA. From the cysteine up to the phenylalanine, the CDR3 has a length of 14 residues. Left in the record is the CDR3 DNA by itself, 42 bases read in frame from the first base. The junction shows trimming of 1 base on V and 9 bases on J, and the gene matches do not reach 3 bases of it. Overall study results and their limits: Only blood was sampled, and tissue TCR repertoires likely differ from those in blood. Because the study included a small number of donors, the genetic and exposure-history diversity represented was limited. Pairwise subsampling indicated that sequencing depth was expected to affect the degree of clonotype sharing among donors.

Using the deep immunoSEQ assay, TCR CDR3 regions were amplified from genomic DNA by multiplex PCR. Extracted genomic DNA from each cell subset was spread evenly across all wells of several immunoSEQ 96-well plates, with each plate serving as a replicate. For unsorted PBMC, 300 ng genomic DNA, equal to roughly 33,000 T cell genomes, was loaded into each replicate PCR. Ten immunoSEQ deep assay plates were used to sequence the unsorted PBMC genomic DNA. Purified libraries were measured with a Qubit 3.0 fluorometer, size-checked on a Bioanalyzer 2100, and measured again with the KAPA Library Quantification kit. Every immunoSEQ 96-well plate was sequenced on a separate single-read 150-cycle Illumina NextSeq 550 flow cell. Processing in the source paper ran as follows. Because the immunoSEQ output held only junctional sequences and lacked quality scores, the filtering could not match the filtering applied to full-length reads. To assign V/J genes and CDR3, sequences were annotated using PyIR, a Python wrapper for IgBLAST v1.9, with IMGT germline references. Reads with weak V/J assignments (E-value above 1e-6), missing CDR3, stop codons, out-of-frame junctions, or ambiguous translated residues were removed. V3J clonotypes were defined as sequences sharing the same inferred V gene, J gene, and CDR3 amino acid sequence. Percentage overlap between repertoires was computed as shared unique clonotypes divided by the size of the smaller repertoire. RTK rarefaction, the Chao1 estimator, and Recon v2.1 estimates of unobserved clonotypes were used to assess repertoire richness. TCRdb carries this immuneACCESS record with in-frame sequences only. Its versions omit some clonotypes, under half of them owing to an unresolved V gene in the studies checked, with the rest unexplained. V and J calls and clone size follow that table, whereas D and trimming were derived from the DNA. Present in this sample are hundreds of thousands of clones, roughly three quarters of which were seen just once. The ten top clones hold around 12% of the sample.

With respect to this clone: Its antigen target is currently unknown. Within one base of it there is no much larger clone, and no base qualities were kept.

Healthy HIV-negative adults with no recently reported acute infections or vaccinations were included as donors. Every donor was a Caucasian adult residing in Nashville, Tennessee, USA. For unsorted samples, 90 million or so PBMCs were counted and genomic DNA was extracted with the QIAamp DNA Blood Mini kit. Blood was collected by leukapheresis, and PBMCs were isolated by Ficoll-Histopaque density gradient centrifugation and then cryopreserved in liquid nitrogen vapor phase. The TCR originated in a middle-aged woman in good health. Some clones in this sample may be carry-over from other donors' samples. What was sequenced was PBMCs. Recombination connected TRBV11-3 to TRBJ2-1, and 10 junctional nucleotides match TRBD2. The CDR3 corresponds to CASSLAASGGEQFF. The nucleotide sequence is TGTGCCAGCAGCTTAGCGGCTAGCGGGGGTGAGCAGTTCTTC.